Presented here are 6 T cell receptor beta chains from one specimen sequenced in a study of cytomegalovirus exposure and HLA in healthy donors. The PCR ran on 60 Vbeta and 13 Jbeta primers. The data were produced by immunoSEQ multiplex PCR, yet TCRdb's version contains in-frame clones alone and is incomplete. The table includes about 170,000 clones, approximately 88% detected once. The sequenced sample was PBMCs. The receptors were sampled from a boy aged 2-9 years in good health and CMV-seronegative.

The chain joins TRBV6-5 to TRBJ2-2; 10 positions agree with TRBD1. With V trimmed by 4 bases and J by 6 bases, 5 bases remained unmatched. This CDR3 region has 15 residues. Germline CDR1 MNHEY, CDR2 SVGAGI. For the CDR3, the DNA is TGTGCCAGCAGTTCGGGGGGGACAGGGGCCGGGGAGCTGTTTTTT. Residues: CASSSGGTGAGELFF.

The V call is TRBV4-1, the J call TRBJ2-2, with TRBD2 as a possible D gene (6 bases). The V gene lost 1 base and the J gene lost 4 bases, with 13 bases spanning the gap. Germline CDR1 reads MGHRA; CDR2 reads YSYEKL. This CDR3 region has 16 residues. The CDR3 sequence: CASSQVGGFGTGELFF. DNA of the CDR3: TGCGCCAGCAGCCAAGTAGGAGGGTTTGGCACCGGGGAGCTGTTTTTT.

The chain is built from TRBV4-1 and TRBJ1-2; no definite D call. V lost 2 bases, J lost 8 bases, and 12 bases lay in between. Germline assignment: CDR1 MGHRA and CDR2 YSYEKL. The length of the CDR3 is 13 residues. The CDR3 DNA reads as TGCGCCAGCAGCCAAATTGGAGGGTTAGGCTACACCTTC. Translating it yields CASSQIGGLGYTF.

For this clone: Other DNA sequences of this sample code for an identical CDR3. The rearrangement joins TRBV27 to TRBJ1-1; a possible D gene is TRBD1 (6 bases). The ends were cut back, 3 bases at V and 2 bases at J, with 10 bases in the middle. Germline CDR1 is MNHEY and CDR2 is SMNVEV (reference sequence). The CDR3 extends over 14 amino acids. As DNA, the CDR3 is TGTGCCAGCAGTTTGACAGGACTCAACACTGAAGCTTTCTTT. It yields the protein CASSLTGLNTEAFF.

This rearrangement joins TRBV6-6 to TRBJ2-4; perhaps TRBD1 as D (5 bases). V was pared by 5 bases and J by 5 bases, with 10 bases between. The CDR3 totals 13 residues. The germline gives CDR1 MNHNY, CDR2 SVGAGI (reference sequence). CDR3 in DNA: TGTGCCAGCAGTAGGACACTCGAAAACATTCAGTACTTC. This encodes CASSRTLENIQYF.

The genes are TRBV9 and TRBJ1-3; D not certain. The CDR3 is 16 amino acids. CDR1 and CDR2 (germline): SGDLS, YYNGEE. Trimming took off 4 bases at V and 0 bases at J, with 14 bases between the two ends. CDR3 amino acids: CASSPTVLSSGNTIYF. The CDR3, as DNA: TGTGCCAGCAGCCCAACCGTTCTAAGCTCTGGAAACACCATATATTTT.